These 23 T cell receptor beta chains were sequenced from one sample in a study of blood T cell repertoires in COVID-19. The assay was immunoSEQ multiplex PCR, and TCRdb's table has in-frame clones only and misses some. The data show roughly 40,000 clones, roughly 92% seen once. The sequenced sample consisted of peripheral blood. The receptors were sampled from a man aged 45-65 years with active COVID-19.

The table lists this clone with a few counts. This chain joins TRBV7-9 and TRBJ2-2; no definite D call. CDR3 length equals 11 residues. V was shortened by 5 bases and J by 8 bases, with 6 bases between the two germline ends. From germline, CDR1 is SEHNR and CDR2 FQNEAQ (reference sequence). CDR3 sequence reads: CASSLTGELFF. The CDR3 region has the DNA TGTGCCAGCAGCCTCACAGGGGAGCTGTTTTTT.

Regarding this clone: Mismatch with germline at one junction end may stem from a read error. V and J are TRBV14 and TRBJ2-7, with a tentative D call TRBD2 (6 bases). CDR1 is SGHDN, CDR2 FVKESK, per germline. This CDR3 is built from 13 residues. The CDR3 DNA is TGTGCCAGCAGCCAAGATAGGAGGGGAGTCACTTCTTTT. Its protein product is CASSQDRRGVTSF.

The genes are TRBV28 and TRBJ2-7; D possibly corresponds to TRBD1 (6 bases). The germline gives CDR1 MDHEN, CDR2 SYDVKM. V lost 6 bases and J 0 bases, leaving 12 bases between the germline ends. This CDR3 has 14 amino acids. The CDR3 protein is CASREQGNSYEQYF. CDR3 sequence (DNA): TGTGCCAGCAGGGAACAGGGAAACTCCTACGAGCAGTACTTC.

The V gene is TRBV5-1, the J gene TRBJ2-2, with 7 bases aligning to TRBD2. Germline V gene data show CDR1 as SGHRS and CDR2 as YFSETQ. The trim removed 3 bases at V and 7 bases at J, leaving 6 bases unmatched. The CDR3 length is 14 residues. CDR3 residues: CASSSTRDYGELFF. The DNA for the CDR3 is TGCGCCAGCAGCTCAACACGGGACTACGGGGAGCTGTTTTTT.

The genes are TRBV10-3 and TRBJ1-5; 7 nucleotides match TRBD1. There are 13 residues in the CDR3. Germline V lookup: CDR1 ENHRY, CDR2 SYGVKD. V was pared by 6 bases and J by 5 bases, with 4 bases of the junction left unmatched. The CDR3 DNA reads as TGTGCCATCAGAGCAGACAGGGATCAGCCCCAGCATTTT. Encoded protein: CAIRADRDQPQHF.

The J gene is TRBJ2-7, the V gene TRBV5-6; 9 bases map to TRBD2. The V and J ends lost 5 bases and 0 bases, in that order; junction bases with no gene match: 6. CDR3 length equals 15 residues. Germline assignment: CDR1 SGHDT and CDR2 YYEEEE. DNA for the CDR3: TGTGCCAGCAGACTACTTAGCGGGAGCTCCTACGAGCAGTACTTC. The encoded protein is CASRLLSGSSYEQYF.

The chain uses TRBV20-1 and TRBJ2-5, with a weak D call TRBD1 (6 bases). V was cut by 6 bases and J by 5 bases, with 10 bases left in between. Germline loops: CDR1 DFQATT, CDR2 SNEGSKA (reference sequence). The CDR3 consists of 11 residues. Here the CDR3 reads CSARTVETQYF. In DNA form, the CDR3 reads TGCAGTGCCCGGACAGTGGAGACCCAGTACTTC.

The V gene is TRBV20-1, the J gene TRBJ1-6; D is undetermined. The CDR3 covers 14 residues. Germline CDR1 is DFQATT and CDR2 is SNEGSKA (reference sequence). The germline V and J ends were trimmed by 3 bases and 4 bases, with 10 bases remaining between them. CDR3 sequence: CSASWGGYNSPLHF. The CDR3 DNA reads TGCAGTGCTAGTTGGGGAGGATATAATTCACCCCTCCACTTT.

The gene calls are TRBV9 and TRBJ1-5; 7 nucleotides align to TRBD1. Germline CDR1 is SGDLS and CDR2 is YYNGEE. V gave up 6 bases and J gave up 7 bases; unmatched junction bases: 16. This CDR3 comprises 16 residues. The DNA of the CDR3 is TGTGCCAGCACTCAAGGCCCAGGGGGACAAGGACAGCCCCAGCATTTT. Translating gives CASTQGPGGQGQPQHF.

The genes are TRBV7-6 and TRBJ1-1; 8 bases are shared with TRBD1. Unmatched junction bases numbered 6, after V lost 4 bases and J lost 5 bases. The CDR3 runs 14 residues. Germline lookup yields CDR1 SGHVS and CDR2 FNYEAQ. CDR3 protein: CASSYNRGDTEAFF. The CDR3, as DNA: TGTGCCAGCAGCTACAACAGGGGGGATACTGAAGCTTTCTTT.

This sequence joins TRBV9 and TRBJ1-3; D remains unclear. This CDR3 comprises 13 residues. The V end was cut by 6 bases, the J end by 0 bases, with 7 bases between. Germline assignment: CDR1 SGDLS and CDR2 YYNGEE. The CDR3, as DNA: TGTGCCAGCACTACCGGCTCTGGAAACACCATATATTTT. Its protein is CASTTGSGNTIYF.

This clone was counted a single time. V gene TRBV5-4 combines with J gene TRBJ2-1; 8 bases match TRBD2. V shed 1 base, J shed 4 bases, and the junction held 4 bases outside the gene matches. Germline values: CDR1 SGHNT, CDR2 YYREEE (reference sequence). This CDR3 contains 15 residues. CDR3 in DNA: TGTGCCAGCAGCTTGACGAGCGGGAGTTACAATGAGCAGTTCTTC. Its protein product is CASSLTSGSYNEQFF.

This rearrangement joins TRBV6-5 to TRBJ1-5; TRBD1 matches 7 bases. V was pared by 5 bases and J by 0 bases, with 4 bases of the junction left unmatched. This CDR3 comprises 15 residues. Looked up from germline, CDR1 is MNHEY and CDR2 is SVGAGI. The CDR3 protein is CASSQQGNSNQPQHF. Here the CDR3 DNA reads TGTGCCAGCAGTCAACAGGGGAATAGCAATCAGCCCCAGCATTTT.

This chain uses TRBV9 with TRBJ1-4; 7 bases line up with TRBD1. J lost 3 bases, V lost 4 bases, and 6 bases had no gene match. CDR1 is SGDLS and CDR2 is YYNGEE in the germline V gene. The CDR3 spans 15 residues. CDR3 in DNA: TGTGCCAGCAGCACAGGGGTGGTTTCTAATGAAAAACTGTTTTTT. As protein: CASSTGVVSNEKLFF.

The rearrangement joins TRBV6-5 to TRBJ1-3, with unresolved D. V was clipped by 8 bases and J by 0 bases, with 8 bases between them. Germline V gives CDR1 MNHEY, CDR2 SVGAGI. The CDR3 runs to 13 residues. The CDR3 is CASQTGSGNTIYF. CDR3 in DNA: TGTGCCAGCCAAACTGGCTCTGGAAACACCATATATTTT.

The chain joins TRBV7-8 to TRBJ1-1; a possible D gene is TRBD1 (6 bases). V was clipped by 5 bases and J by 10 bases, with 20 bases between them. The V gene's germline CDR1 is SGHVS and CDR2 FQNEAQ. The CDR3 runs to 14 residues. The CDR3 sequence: CASSPGTNVPGAFF. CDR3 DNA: TGTGCCAGCAGCCCGGGGACAAATGTCCCAGGAGCTTTCTTT. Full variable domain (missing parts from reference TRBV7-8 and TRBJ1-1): GAGVSQSPRYKVAKRGQDVALRCDPISGHVSLFWYQQALGQGPEFLTYFQNEAQLDKSGLPSDRFFAERPEGSVSTLKIQRTQQEDSAVYLCASSPGTNVPGAFFGQGTRLTVV.

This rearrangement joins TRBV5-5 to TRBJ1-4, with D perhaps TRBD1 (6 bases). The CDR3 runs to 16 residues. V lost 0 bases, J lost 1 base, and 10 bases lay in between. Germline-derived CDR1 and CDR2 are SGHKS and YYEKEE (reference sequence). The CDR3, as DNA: TGTGCCAGCAGCTTGGGGGGGCTTGGAACTAATGAAAAACTGTTTTTT. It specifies CASSLGGLGTNEKLFF.

In DNA form, the CDR3 reads TGTGCCGGTTACAGGGTCGTGAATGAGCAGTTCTTC. The encoded protein is CAGYRVVNEQFF. V gene TRBV14 combines with J gene TRBJ2-1; possibly TRBD1 for D (6 bases). Germline CDR1 reads SGHDN; CDR2 reads FVKESK. This CDR3 is built from 12 residues. V was cut by 11 bases and J by 7 bases, with 15 bases left in between.

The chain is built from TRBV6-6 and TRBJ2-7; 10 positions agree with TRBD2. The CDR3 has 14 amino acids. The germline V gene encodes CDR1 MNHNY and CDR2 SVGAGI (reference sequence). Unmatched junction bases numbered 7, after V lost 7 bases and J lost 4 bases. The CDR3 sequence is CASTPSGRAYEQYF. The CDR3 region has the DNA TGTGCCAGCACCCCGAGCGGGAGGGCGTACGAGCAGTACTTC.

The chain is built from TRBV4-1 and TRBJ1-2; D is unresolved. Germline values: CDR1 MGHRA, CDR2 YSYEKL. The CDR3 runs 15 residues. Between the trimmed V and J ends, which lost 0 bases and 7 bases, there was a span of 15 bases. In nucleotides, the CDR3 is TGCGCCAGCAGCCAAGATTGGGCCCCACAAGGTGGCTACACCTTC. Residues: CASSQDWAPQGGYTF.

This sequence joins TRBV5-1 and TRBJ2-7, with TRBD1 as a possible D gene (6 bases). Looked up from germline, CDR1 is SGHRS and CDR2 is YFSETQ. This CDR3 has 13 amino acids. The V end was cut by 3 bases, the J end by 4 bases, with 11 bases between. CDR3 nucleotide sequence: TGCGCCAGCAGCTCGGACAGTTTGTACGAGCAGTACTTC. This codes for CASSSDSLYEQYF. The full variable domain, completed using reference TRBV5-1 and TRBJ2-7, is KAGVTQTPRYLIKTRGQQVTLSCSPISGHRSVSWYQQTPGQGLQFLFEYFSETQRNKGNFPGRFSGRQFSNSRSEMNVSTLELGDSALYLCASSSDSLYEQYFGPGTRLTVT.

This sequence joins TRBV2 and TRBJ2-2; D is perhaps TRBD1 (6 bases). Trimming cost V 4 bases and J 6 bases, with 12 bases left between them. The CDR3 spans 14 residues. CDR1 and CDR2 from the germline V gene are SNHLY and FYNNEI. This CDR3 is CASSVTGLPGELFF. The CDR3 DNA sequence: TGTGCCAGCAGTGTGACAGGCCTCCCCGGGGAGCTGTTTTTT.

CDR3 loop: CASRDSSYEQYF. CDR3 nucleotide sequence: TGTGCCAGCAGGGACAGTTCCTACGAGCAGTACTTC. This chain links TRBV6-5 with TRBJ2-7; tentative D call: TRBD1 (6 bases). Germline CDR1 reads MNHEY; CDR2 reads SVGAGI. This CDR3 contains 12 residues. V was cut by 6 bases and J by 1 base, with 7 bases left in between.